One sample yielded the 22 T cell receptor beta chains listed below, sequenced in a study of identical twins. MiXCR was run by TCRdb on the 5' RACE reads, yielding one entry per CDR3 protein. The sample shows about 900,000 distinct CDR3 sequences, more than 9% of them seen only once. These data were also filed under a second study, of yellow fever vaccine responses in identical twins.

Sequencing was done on a sample of PBMCs. The receptor source for this set is a woman aged 18-35 years in good health.

This clonotype has at least ten counts. The chain couples TRBV12-3 or TRBV12-4 to TRBJ2-3; weak D call: TRBD1 (7 bases). The CDR3 has 14 residues. Trimming stripped 10 bases from V and 0 bases from J, with 14 bases between. The CDR3 loop reads CATSQGGSTDTQYF. Written as DNA, the CDR3 is TGTGCCACCAGCCAGGGGGGAAGCACAGATACGCAGTATTTT.

In its sample, this clonotype was seen a few times. The rearrangement joins TRBV5-5 to TRBJ2-5, with 9 positions matching TRBD2. This CDR3 is built from 16 residues. After removal of 0 bases from V and 8 bases from J, the junction contained 11 bases not matched to a gene. Germline V CDR1 and CDR2: SGHKS, YYEKEE (reference sequence). CDR3 sequence reads: CASSLVTGAGGLTQYF. The CDR3 DNA is TGTGCCAGCAGCTTGGTGACGGGGGCGGGAGGGCTAACCCAGTACTTC. The full variable domain, in which reference TRBV5-5 and TRBJ2-5 provide the parts outside the CDR3, is DAGVTQSPTHLIKTRGQQVTLRCSPISGHKSVSWYQQVLGQGPQFIFQYYEKEERGRGNFPDRFSARQFPNYSSELNVNALLLGDSALYLCASSLVTGAGGLTQYFGPGTRLLVL.

The genes are TRBV19 and TRBJ1-6; 7 nucleotides match TRBD1. This CDR3 comprises 14 residues. The germline CDR1 and CDR2 sequences are LNHDA and SQIVND (reference sequence). V lost 4 bases to trimming and J lost 10 bases; unmatched junction nucleotides: 7. The CDR3 coding sequence is TGTGCCAGTAGTACATACAGGGGAAGGTCACCCCTCCACTTT. The encoded protein is CASSTYRGRSPLHF.

This chain joins TRBV7-2 and TRBJ2-3; D is possibly TRBD2 (6 bases). Germline V gene sequence: CDR1 SGHTA, CDR2 FQGNSA. Trimming removed 5 bases at V and 5 bases at J, with 20 bases between. There are 16 residues in the CDR3. The CDR3: CASSGDLGLERDTQYF. DNA for the CDR3: TGTGCCAGCAGCGGCGACTTGGGACTGGAAAGAGATACGCAGTATTTT.

This chain links TRBV3-1 with TRBJ2-7; 11 nucleotides align to TRBD2. After removal of 6 bases from V and 0 bases from J, the junction contained 4 bases not matched to a gene. CDR1 and CDR2 from the germline V gene are LGHDT and YNNKEL (reference sequence). This CDR3 comprises 15 residues. The CDR3 DNA follows: TGTGCCAGCAGGGGCGGACTAGCGGGCTCCTACGAGCAGTACTTC. It translates to CASRGGLAGSYEQYF.

The chain combines TRBV3-1 with TRBJ2-3; TRBD1 agrees at 7 bases. Trimming took 5 bases from V and 5 from J; bases not matched to a gene: 10. Germline V gene sequence: CDR1 LGHDT, CDR2 YNNKEL (reference sequence). The CDR3 sequence is 15 residues long. CDR3 sequence reads: CASSEVDRVVDTQYF. The CDR3 DNA sequence: TGTGCCAGCAGCGAAGTTGACAGGGTGGTAGATACGCAGTATTTT.

The V call is TRBV27, the J call TRBJ2-4, with 8 bases lining up with TRBD2. The CDR3 spans 16 residues. Germline CDR1 and CDR2: MNHEY and SMNVEV (reference sequence). After removal of 0 bases from V and 4 bases from J, the junction contained 5 bases not matched to a gene. The CDR3 nucleotides are TGTGCCAGCAGTTTATCTTCTACTAGCGGTAAAAACATTCAGTACTTC. Its protein is CASSLSSTSGKNIQYF.

Many counts were recorded for this clonotype. This chain connects TRBV5-1 to TRBJ2-7; tentative D call: TRBD1 (5 bases). V lost 5 bases, J lost 1 base, and 10 bases lay in between. CDR3 length: 13 amino acids. Per germline, CDR1 SGHRS and CDR2 YFSETQ. The CDR3 coding sequence is TGCGCCAGCAGGCTAGGGGATTCCTACGAGCAGTACTTC. It is translated as CASRLGDSYEQYF.

This chain connects TRBV24-1 to TRBJ2-2; TRBD1 agrees at 10 bases. There are 16 residues in the CDR3. Germline trimming cut 5 bases from V and 8 bases from J; bases unmatched to any gene: 10. Germline lookup yields CDR1 KGHDR and CDR2 SFDVKD. The CDR3 protein is CATSVTGTGVGGELFF. The CDR3 nucleotides read TGTGCCACCAGTGTCACCGGGACAGGGGTCGGAGGGGAGCTGTTTTTT.

This clonotype has more than one count but fewer than ten. The V call is TRBV24-1, the J call TRBJ2-3; TRBD2 agrees at 7 bases. The CDR3 is 17 amino acids. Per germline, CDR1 KGHDR and CDR2 SFDVKD. V shed 3 bases, J shed 6 bases, and the junction held 14 bases outside the gene matches. CDR3 DNA sequence: TGTGCCACCAGTGATCTGAGGGAGGGCGGGAGAGCTGATACGCAGTATTTT. This encodes CATSDLREGGRADTQYF.

This clonotype was seen a handful of times. The chain couples TRBV4-2 to TRBJ2-5, with 10 bases fitting TRBD2. The CDR3 is 16 residues long. Germline V gene data show CDR1 as LGHNA and CDR2 as YNFKEQ. V was clipped by 0 bases and J by 5 bases; unmatched bases: 6. The CDR3 spells CASSQDPGTSDETQYF. The DNA of the CDR3 is TGTGCCAGCAGCCAAGATCCAGGGACTAGCGACGAGACCCAGTACTTC.

This clonotype was observed at least ten times. This chain joins TRBV5-1 and TRBJ2-2; 11 bases are a match to TRBD2. The V segment lost 2 bases and the J segment 6 bases; nucleotides outside the gene matches: 12. Germline V CDR1 and CDR2: SGHRS, YFSETQ. CDR3 length: 18 amino acids. The CDR3 spells CASSFGLAGGRGSGELFF. The CDR3 DNA sequence: TGCGCCAGCAGCTTTGGGCTAGCGGGAGGCCGAGGTTCCGGGGAGCTGTTTTTT.

The CDR3 bases are TGTGCCAGCAGCCATACTTCCAGGGACAGGGCCTTCGAGCAGTACGTC. It codes for CASSHTSRDRAFEQYV. V gene TRBV7-8 combines with J gene TRBJ2-7; 9 bases line up with TRBD1. V lost 5 bases to trimming and J lost 6 bases; unmatched junction nucleotides: 14. Germline V gene sequence: CDR1 SGHVS, CDR2 FQNEAQ. The CDR3 loop spans 16 amino acids.

This clonotype came up a few times. CDR3 amino acids: CASSEGQPGNTGELFF. In DNA form, the CDR3 reads TGCGCCAGCAGCGAGGGACAGCCGGGGAACACCGGGGAGCTGTTTTTT. The rearrangement uses TRBV5-1 and TRBJ2-2; 7 bases line up with TRBD1. The germline CDR1 and CDR2 sequences are SGHRS and YFSETQ. Germline trimming cut 4 bases from V and 1 base from J; bases unmatched to any gene: 7. The CDR3 covers 16 residues.

This clonotype has at least ten counts. This rearrangement joins TRBV27 to TRBJ2-1, with 8 bases lining up with TRBD2. This CDR3 is built from 17 residues. Germline values: CDR1 MNHEY, CDR2 SMNVEV (reference sequence). J gave up 2 bases and V 3 bases, and 9 bases lay outside the gene matches. The CDR3 nucleotides are TGTGCCAGCAGTTTGTATTCGGGAGGGTGGGCCTACAATGAGCAGTTCTTC. It is translated as CASSLYSGGWAYNEQFF.

This clonotype showed up many times. The chain couples TRBV29-1 to TRBJ2-2; D uncertain. CDR3 length: 11 amino acids. V was cut by 5 bases and J by 8 bases, with 9 bases left in between. Germline V CDR1 and CDR2: SQVTM, ANQGSEA. CDR3 region: CSVQSRGELFF. Here the CDR3 DNA reads TGCAGCGTTCAATCACGGGGGGAGCTGTTTTTT.

The chain employs TRBV28 and TRBJ2-3; D remains ambiguous. Germline CDR1 reads MDHEN; CDR2 reads SYDVKM. V lost 6 bases and J 8 bases, leaving 9 bases between the germline ends. The CDR3 has 11 amino acids. CDR3 sequence (DNA): TGTGCCAGCAGCCCCTGGGGTACGCAGTATTTT. Translation: CASSPWGTQYF.

This clonotype has more than one count but fewer than ten. This chain links TRBV24-1 with TRBJ2-1; 12 bases line up with TRBD2. The CDR3 is 18 amino acids. Germline-derived CDR1 and CDR2 are KGHDR and SFDVKD. The V segment lost 3 bases and the J segment 0 bases; nucleotides outside the gene matches: 5. The CDR3 spells CATSDPRLAGASYNEQFF. CDR3 nucleotide sequence: TGTGCCACCAGTGATCCAAGACTAGCGGGAGCCTCCTACAATGAGCAGTTCTTC.

This clonotype appeared a few times. This chain connects TRBV9 to TRBJ1-2; D is unresolved. The CDR3 sequence is 13 residues long. V was pared by 3 bases and J by 5 bases, with 11 bases between. Germline assignment: CDR1 SGDLS and CDR2 YYNGEE. CDR3 bases: TGTGCCAGCAGCGCCAGGTCGGATTATGGCTACACCTTC. It codes for CASSARSDYGYTF.

This clonotype has a handful of counts. The V and J genes are TRBV20-1 and TRBJ1-6, with D hard to call. The CDR3 covers 17 residues. V was cut by 1 base and J by 0 bases, with 13 bases left in between. Per germline, CDR1 DFQATT and CDR2 SNEGSKA (reference sequence). CDR3 sequence: CSARVGVPSSYNSPLHF. In DNA, the CDR3 is TGCAGTGCTAGAGTTGGGGTGCCGAGCTCCTATAATTCACCCCTCCACTTT.

The chain joins TRBV12-3 or TRBV12-4 to TRBJ2-1; 12 nucleotides align to TRBD2. Trimming cost V 0 bases and J 0 bases; bases outside gene matches: 3. CDR3 length: 18 residues. CDR3 in amino acids: CASSLALLAGGSYNEQFF. CDR3 nucleotide sequence: TGTGCCAGCAGTTTAGCCCTACTAGCGGGAGGCTCCTACAATGAGCAGTTCTTC.

This clonotype was recorded many times. The rearrangement links TRBV10-3 to TRBJ2-3; D gene unclear. The length of the CDR3 is 14 residues. Germline V gene sequence: CDR1 ENHRY, CDR2 SYGVKD. Trimming left V 6 bases short and J 2 bases short, with 12 bases between. CDR3 in amino acids: CAIRARTPTDTQYF. The CDR3 DNA is TGTGCCATCAGGGCCAGGACCCCCACAGATACGCAGTATTTT.